This TCR beta chain was found in a study of blood T cell repertoires in COVID-19. About the research overall: Both acute and convalescent COVID-19 samples were obtained from the United States, Italy and Spain. From T cells, B-cell-depleted T cells, or PBMCs came the material, which was cDNA or gDNA.

Per the original data handling: Reference gene primer amplification in the assay estimated nucleated cell counts. The table came from immunoSEQ multiplex PCR; TCRdb's copy has only in-frame clones and leaves some out. V, J and clone size were drawn from that table, and D and trimming were deduced from the DNA. The sample holds about 90,000 clones, over 80% seen once. This CDR3 has 14 amino acids. CDR1 and CDR2 from the germline V gene are SGHDT and YYEEEE. Trimming left V 0 bases short and J 5 bases short, with 12 bases between. The sequence derives from a woman in her sixties with active COVID-19. The genes are TRBV5-6 and TRBJ2-7, with a weak D call TRBD1 (5 bases). Sample: peripheral blood. The CDR3 is CASSLETGLNEQYF. CDR3 coding DNA: TGTGCCAGCAGCTTGGAAACAGGTCTCAACGAGCAGTACTTC.